Following are 8 T cell receptor beta chains from one sample sequenced in a study of tumor-infiltrating lymphocytes in oesophageal squamous cell carcinoma. TCRdb re-derived calls from the PCR reads in MiXCR, one entry per CDR3 protein. The data show roughly 11,000 distinct CDR3 sequences, with around three fifths seen just once and almost 25% held by the top ten. The material sequenced was esophageal tumor tissue. The origin of the receptors is a male donor with esophageal squamous cell carcinoma.

This clonotype was detected many times. The chain links TRBV6-1 to TRBJ1-2, with D possibly being TRBD1 (5 bases). The CDR3 covers 14 residues. The germline gives CDR1 MNHNS, CDR2 SASEGT. Between the trimmed V and J ends, which lost 6 bases and 2 bases, there was a span of 13 bases. CDR3 sequence reads: CASSPPGGNYGYTF. DNA of the CDR3: TGTGCCAGCAGCCCCCCTGGGGGAAACTATGGCTACACCTTC.

The chain combines TRBV7-3 with TRBJ2-4; either TRBD1 or TRBD2 may fit D (6 bases each). Per germline, CDR1 SGHTA and CDR2 FQGTGA. Trimming left V 1 base short and J 7 bases short, with 17 bases between. The CDR3 has 16 residues. The CDR3 coding sequence is TGTGCCAGCAGCTTAAACTTGCGCTGGGGGGCGAACATTCAGTACTTC. Its translation is CASSLNLRWGANIQYF.

This clonotype qualifies as medium-sized. The rearrangement links TRBV10-3 to TRBJ2-1; 7 nucleotides align to TRBD2. V trimming: 10 bases; J trimming: 2 bases; junction bases outside the gene matches: 5. The CDR3 is made up of 13 amino acids. Germline assignment: CDR1 ENHRY and CDR2 SYGVKD. The CDR3 protein is CATGGLTYNEQFF. CDR3 nucleotide sequence: TGTGCCACTGGGGGACTAACCTACAATGAGCAGTTCTTC.

Only a few counts were recorded for this clonotype. The chain recombines TRBV7-2 with TRBJ2-6, with TRBD2 matching over 11 bases. The tail of the sequence fits TRBJ2-7 better, so the J call may be wrong. The CDR3 consists of 16 residues. The germline CDR1 and CDR2 sequences are SGHTA and FQGNSA. Here the CDR3 reads CASSLGLLAGATKQYF. CDR3 DNA: TGTGCCAGCAGCTTAGGACTACTAGCGGGAGCTACTAAGCAGTACTTC.

This clonotype is a singleton in its sample. One end of the junction fails to match germline, which may point to a read error. The rearrangement uses TRBV7-3 and TRBJ2-7; D possibly corresponds to TRBD1 (6 bases). Germline V gene sequence: CDR1 SGHTA, CDR2 FQGTGA. The CDR3 totals 16 residues. CDR3 sequence reads: CASSRVGANPRETQYF. The CDR3 DNA is TGTGCCAGCAGCCGGGTGGGGGCCAACCCCCGAGAGACCCAGTACTTT.

This clonotype rates as large. This rearrangement joins TRBV7-8 to TRBJ2-1; 7 nucleotides match TRBD2. Germline values: CDR1 SGHVS, CDR2 FQNEAQ. This CDR3 contains 15 residues. The V and J ends lost 5 bases and 1 base, in that order; junction bases with no gene match: 5. The CDR3 sequence: CASSPTSVSYNEQFF. In nucleotides, the CDR3 is TGTGCCAGCAGCCCTACTAGCGTATCCTACAATGAGCAGTTCTTC.

This chain connects TRBV5-1 to TRBJ1-2; D remains unclear. CDR1 is SGHRS and CDR2 is YFSETQ in the germline V gene. The CDR3 runs to 14 residues. Trimming took off 4 bases at V and 0 bases at J, with 10 bases between the two ends. CDR3 sequence reads: CASSLGMANYGYTF. The CDR3 DNA reads TGCGCCAGCAGCCTGGGGATGGCTAACTATGGCTACACCTTC.

The sample holds many counts of this clonotype. CDR3 residues: CASSKPLVISGRAVAGANVLTF. CDR3 nucleotides: TGTGCCAGTAGTAAACCTCTTGTGATTAGCGGGAGGGCCGTAGCCGGGGCCAACGTCCTGACTTTC. The chain uses TRBV19 and TRBJ2-6; TRBD2 matches 11 bases. This CDR3 spans 22 amino acids. Trimming took 4 bases from V and 4 from J; bases not matched to a gene: 21. The V gene's germline CDR1 is LNHDA and CDR2 SQIVND (reference sequence).